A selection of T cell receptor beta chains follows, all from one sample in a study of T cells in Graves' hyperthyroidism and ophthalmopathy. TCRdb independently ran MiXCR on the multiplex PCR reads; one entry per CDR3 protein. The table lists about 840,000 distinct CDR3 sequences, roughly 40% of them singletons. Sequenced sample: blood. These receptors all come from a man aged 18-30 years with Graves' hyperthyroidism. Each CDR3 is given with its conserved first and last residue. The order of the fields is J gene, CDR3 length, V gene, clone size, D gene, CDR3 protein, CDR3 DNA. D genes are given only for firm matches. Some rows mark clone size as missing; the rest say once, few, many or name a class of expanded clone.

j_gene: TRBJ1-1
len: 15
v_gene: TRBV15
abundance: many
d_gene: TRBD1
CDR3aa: CATKGGDRGGTEAFF
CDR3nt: TGTGCCACCAAGGGGGGGGACAGGGGTGGCACTGAAGCTTTCTTT

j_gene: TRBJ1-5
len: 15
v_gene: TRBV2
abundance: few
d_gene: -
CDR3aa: CASSEQTGRNQPQHF
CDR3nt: TGTGCCAGCAGCGAACAAACAGGCCGCAATCAGCCCCAGCATTTT

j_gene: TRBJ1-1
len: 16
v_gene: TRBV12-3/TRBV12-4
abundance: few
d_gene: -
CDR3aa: CASKMGKQGRNTEAFF
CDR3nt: TGTGCCAGCAAAATGGGGAAACAGGGCAGGAACACTGAAGCTTTCTTT

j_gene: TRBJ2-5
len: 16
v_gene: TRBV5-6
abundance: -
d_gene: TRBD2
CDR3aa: CASSLAGVAGTKTQYF
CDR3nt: TGTGCCAGCAGCTTGGCCGGGGTAGCGGGAACGAAGACCCAGTACTTC

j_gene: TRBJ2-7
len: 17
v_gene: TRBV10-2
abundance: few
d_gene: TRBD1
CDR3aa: CASSERGAGTGIGEQYF
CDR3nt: TGCGCCAGCAGTGAAAGGGGGGCCGGGACAGGGATCGGGGAGCAGTACTTC

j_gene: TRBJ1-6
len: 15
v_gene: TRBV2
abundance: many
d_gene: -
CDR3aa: CASRKGSSYNSPLHF
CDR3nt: TGTGCCAGCAGAAAGGGGAGCTCCTATAATTCACCCCTCCACTTT

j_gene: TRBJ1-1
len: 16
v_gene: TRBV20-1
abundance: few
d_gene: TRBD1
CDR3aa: CSAEPERQGLNTEAFF
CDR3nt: TGCAGTGCCGAGCCAGAACGACAGGGACTGAACACTGAAGCTTTCTTT

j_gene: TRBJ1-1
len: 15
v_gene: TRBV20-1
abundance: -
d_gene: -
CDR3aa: CSAPLHTVGNTEAFF
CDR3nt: TGCAGTGCCCCGCTCCATACAGTAGGGAACACTGAAGCTTTCTTT

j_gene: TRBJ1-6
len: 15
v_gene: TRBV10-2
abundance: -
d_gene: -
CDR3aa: CASSPSGEEGSPLHF
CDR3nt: TGTGCCAGCTCACCGTCGGGGGAGGAGGGTTCACCCCTCCACTTT

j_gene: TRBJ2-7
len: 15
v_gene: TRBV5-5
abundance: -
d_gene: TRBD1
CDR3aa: CASSSARDSWYEQYF
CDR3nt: TGTGCCAGCAGCTCGGCACGGGACAGTTGGTACGAGCAGTACTTC

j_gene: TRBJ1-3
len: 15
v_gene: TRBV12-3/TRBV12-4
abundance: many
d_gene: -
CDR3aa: CASSLATASGNTIYF
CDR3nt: TGTGCCAGCAGTTTAGCGACGGCGTCTGGAAACACCATATATTTT

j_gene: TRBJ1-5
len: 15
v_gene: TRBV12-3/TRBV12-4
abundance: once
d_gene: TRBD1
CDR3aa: CASSLLQGNNQPQHF
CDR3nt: TGTGCCAGCAGTTTATTACAGGGGAACAATCAGCCCCAGCATTTT

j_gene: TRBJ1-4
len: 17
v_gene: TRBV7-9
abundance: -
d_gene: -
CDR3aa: CASSQEVMGATNEKLFF
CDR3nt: TGTGCCAGCAGCCAAGAGGTAATGGGCGCAACTAATGAAAAACTGTTTTTT

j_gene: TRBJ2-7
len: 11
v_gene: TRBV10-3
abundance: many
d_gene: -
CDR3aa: CAISELVEQYF
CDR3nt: TGTGCCATCAGTGAGCTTGTCGAGCAGTACTTC

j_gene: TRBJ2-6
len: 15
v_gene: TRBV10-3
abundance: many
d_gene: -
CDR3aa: CAISKQGSGANVLTF
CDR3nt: TGTGCCATCAGCAAACAGGGCTCTGGGGCCAACGTCCTGACTTTC

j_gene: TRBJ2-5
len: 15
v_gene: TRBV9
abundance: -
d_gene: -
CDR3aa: CASSPLQGMGETQYF
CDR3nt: TGTGCCAGCAGTCCTTTACAGGGTATGGGGGAGACCCAGTACTTC

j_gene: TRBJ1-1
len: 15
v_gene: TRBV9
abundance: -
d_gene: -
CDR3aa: CASSYGGSLGTEAFF
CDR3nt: TGTGCCAGCAGTTACGGAGGGTCCTTGGGGACTGAAGCTTTCTTT

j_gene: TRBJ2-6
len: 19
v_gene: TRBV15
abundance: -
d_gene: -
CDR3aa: CATSSHLGQPSSGANVLTF
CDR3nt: TGTGCCACCAGCAGCCACTTGGGCCAGCCGAGCTCTGGGGCCAACGTCCTGACTTTC

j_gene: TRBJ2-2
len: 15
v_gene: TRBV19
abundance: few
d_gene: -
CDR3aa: CASSSYGDSTGELFF
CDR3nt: TGTGCCAGTAGTTCCTACGGGGACTCCACCGGGGAGCTGTTTTTT

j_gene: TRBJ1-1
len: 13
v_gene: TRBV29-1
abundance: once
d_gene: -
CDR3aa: CSVDIAGVGRAFF
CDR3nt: TGCAGCGTTGATATTGCGGGGGTGGGTCGAGCTTTCTTT

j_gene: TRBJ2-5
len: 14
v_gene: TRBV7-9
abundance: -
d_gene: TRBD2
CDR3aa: CASSPGTSPETQYF
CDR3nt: TGTGCCAGCAGCCCGGGGACTAGTCCAGAGACCCAGTACTTC

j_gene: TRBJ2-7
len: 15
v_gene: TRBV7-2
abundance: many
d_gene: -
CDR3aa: CASSLEAGATYEQYF
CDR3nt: TGTGCCAGCAGCTTAGAGGCGGGGGCGACCTACGAGCAGTACTTC

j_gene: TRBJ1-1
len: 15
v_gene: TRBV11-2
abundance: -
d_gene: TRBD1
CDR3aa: CASSQAGQGSTEAFF
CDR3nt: TGTGCCAGCAGCCAAGCGGGACAGGGGAGCACTGAAGCTTTCTTT

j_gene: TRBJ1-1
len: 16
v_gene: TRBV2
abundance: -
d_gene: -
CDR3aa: CASSELSATGNTEAFF
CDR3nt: TGTGCCAGCAGTGAATTATCCGCGACAGGGAACACTGAAGCTTTCTTT

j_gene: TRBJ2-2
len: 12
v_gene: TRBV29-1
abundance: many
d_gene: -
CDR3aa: CSGGRNTGELFF
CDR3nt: TGCAGTGGGGGGCGAAACACCGGGGAGCTGTTTTTT

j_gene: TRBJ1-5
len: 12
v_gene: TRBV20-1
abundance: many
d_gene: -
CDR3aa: CSAGTGNQPQHF
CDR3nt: TGCAGTGCGGGGACGGGTAATCAGCCCCAGCATTTT

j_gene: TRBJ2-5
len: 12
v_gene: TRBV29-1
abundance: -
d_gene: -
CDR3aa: CSVERLLETQYF
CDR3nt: TGCAGCGTTGAAAGGCTGCTAGAGACCCAGTACTTC

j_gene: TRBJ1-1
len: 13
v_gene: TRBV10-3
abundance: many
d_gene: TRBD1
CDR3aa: CAISNRGTTEAFF
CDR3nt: TGTGCCATCAGCAACAGGGGAACCACTGAAGCTTTCTTT

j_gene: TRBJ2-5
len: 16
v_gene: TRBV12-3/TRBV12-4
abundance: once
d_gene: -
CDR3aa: CASRKDAGSPQETQYF
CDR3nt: TGTGCCAGCAGAAAAGACGCGGGGTCCCCTCAAGAGACCCAGTACTTC

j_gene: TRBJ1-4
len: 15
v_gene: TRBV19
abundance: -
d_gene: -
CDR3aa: CASSMAALANEKLFF
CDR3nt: TGTGCCAGTAGTATGGCCGCACTGGCTAATGAAAAACTGTTTTTT

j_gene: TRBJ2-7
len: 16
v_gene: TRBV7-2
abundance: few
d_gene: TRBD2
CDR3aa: CASSSGVAGASYEQYF
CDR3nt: TGTGCCAGCAGCTCCGGGGTAGCGGGGGCCTCCTACGAGCAGTACTTC

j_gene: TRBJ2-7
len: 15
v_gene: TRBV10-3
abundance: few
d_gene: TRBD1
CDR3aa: CASSSGQGPPYEQYF
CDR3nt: TGTGCCAGCAGTTCTGGACAGGGACCTCCCTACGAGCAGTACTTC